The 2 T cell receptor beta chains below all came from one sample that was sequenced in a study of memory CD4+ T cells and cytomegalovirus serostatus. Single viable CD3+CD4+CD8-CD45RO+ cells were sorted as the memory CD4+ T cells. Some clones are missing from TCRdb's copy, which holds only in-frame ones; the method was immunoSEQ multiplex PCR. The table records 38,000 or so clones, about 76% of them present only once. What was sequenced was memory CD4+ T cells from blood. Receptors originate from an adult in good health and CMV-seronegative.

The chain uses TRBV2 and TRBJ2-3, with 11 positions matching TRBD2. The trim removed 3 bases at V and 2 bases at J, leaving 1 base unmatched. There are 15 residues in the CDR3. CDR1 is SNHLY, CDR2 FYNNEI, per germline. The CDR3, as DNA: TGTGCCAGCAGTGAGGGACTAGCGGACACAGATACGCAGTATTTT. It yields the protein CASSEGLADTDTQYF.

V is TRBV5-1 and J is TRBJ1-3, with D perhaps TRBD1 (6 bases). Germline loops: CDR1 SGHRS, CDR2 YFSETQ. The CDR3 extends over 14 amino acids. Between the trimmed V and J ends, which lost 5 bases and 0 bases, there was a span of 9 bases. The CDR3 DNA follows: TGCGCCAGCAGGTCACAGGGCTCTGGAAACACCATATATTTT. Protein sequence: CASRSQGSGNTIYF.